Presented here are 2 T cell receptor beta chains from one specimen sequenced in a study of T cell changes during pregnancy in multiple sclerosis. This table comes from immunoSEQ multiplex PCR, and its TCRdb copy is limited to in-frame clones, with some not included. Of fewer than 50,000 clones in the sample, roughly nine tenths were seen once. This material consisted of CD4+ T cells from peripheral blood mononuclear cells, taken in the first trimester of pregnancy. Receptors originate from a female donor with multiple sclerosis, enrolled in a pregnancy study.

The V and J genes are TRBV28 and TRBJ1-5; weak D call: TRBD1 (5 bases). V was clipped by 5 bases and J by 2 bases, with 16 bases between them. This CDR3 spans 16 amino acids. Germline loops: CDR1 MDHEN, CDR2 SYDVKM. The CDR3 loop reads CASSPSQGNGNQPQHF. The DNA for the CDR3 is TGTGCCAGCAGTCCGTCCCAGGGAAACGGCAATCAGCCCCAGCATTTT.

The chain joins TRBV5-4 to TRBJ2-5, with TRBD2 identical over 11 bases. The ends lost 0 bases at V and 6 bases at J; junction bases unmatched: 7. The CDR3 runs 16 residues. CDR1 and CDR2 from the germline V gene are SGHNT and YYREEE (reference sequence). CDR3: CASSLDSGRALKTQYF. CDR3 nucleotides: TGTGCCAGCAGCTTGGATAGCGGGAGGGCCCTAAAGACCCAGTACTTC.